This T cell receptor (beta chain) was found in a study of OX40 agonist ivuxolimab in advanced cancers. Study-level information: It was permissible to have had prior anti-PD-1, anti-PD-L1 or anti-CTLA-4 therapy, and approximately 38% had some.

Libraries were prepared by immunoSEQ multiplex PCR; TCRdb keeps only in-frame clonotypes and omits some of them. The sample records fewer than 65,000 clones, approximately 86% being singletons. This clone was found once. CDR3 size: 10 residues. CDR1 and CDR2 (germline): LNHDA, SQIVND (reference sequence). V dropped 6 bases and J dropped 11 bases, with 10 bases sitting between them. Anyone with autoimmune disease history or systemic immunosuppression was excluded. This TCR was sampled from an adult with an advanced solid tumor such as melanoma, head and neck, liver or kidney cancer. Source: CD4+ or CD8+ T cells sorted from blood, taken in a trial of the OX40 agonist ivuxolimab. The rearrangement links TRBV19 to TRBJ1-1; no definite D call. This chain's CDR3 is CASSGMDAFF. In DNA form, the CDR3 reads TGTGCCAGTAGCGGGATGGATGCTTTCTTT. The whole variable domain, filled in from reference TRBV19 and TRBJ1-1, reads DGGITQSPKYLFRKEGQNVTLSCEQNLNHDAMYWYRQDPGQGLRLIYYSQIVNDFQKGDIAEGYSVSREKKESFPLTVTSAQKNPTAFYLCASSGMDAFFGQGTRLTVV.